This TCR beta chain is from a study of post-analysis software for immune sequencing data. Built from TCR beta cDNA, the libraries had unique molecular identifiers in them. It was from roughly 1 to 10 million T cells that some 460,000 cDNA molecules came. Each CDR3 protein is one row after TCRdb ran MiXCR on the PCR reads. The sample lists about 770,000 distinct CDR3 sequences, 46% occurring once. Study-level points and caveats: Five or six TRBV segments were significantly more frequent in patients than in controls. TRBV5-6, TRBV5-1 and TRBV20-1 were among these segments.

About this clonotype: Its specificity is unknown.

The CDR3 totals 14 residues. Trimming stripped 3 bases from V and 8 bases from J, with 15 bases between. Looked up from germline, CDR1 is SGHRS and CDR2 is YFSETQ. The chain has TRBV5-1 and TRBJ2-1; possibly TRBD2 for D (6 bases). The receptor was isolated from a girl aged 10 to 17 with multiple sclerosis. The source material was blood. In DNA, the CDR3 is TGCGCCAGCAGCTCGCCCGGACTAATCGATGAGCAGTTCTTC. Its translation is CASSSPGLIDEQFF.